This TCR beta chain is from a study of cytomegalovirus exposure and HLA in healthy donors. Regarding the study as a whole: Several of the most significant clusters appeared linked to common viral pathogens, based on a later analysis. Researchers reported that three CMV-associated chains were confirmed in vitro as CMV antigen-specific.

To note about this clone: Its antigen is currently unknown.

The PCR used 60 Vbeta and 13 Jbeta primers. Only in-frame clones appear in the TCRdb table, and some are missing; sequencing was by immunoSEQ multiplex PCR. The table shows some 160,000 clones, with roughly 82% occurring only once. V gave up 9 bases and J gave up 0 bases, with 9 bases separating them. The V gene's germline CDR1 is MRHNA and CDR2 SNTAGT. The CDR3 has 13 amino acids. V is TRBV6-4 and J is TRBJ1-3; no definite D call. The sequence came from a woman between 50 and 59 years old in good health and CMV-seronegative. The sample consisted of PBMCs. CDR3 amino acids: CARDRSSGNTIYF. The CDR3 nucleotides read TGTGCCAGGGATCGGAGCTCTGGAAACACCATATATTTT.